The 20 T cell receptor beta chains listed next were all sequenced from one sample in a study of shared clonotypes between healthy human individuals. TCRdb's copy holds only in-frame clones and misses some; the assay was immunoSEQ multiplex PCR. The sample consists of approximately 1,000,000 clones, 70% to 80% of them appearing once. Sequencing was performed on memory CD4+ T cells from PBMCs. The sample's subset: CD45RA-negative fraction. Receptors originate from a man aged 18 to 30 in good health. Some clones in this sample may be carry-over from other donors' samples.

In nucleotides, the CDR3 is TGTGCCAGCAGCTTGGAACCCCAGCGGGCTAGCGGGGTCCAAGATACGCAGTATTTT. This translates into CASSLEPQRASGVQDTQYF. The chain recombines TRBV5-4 with TRBJ2-3; 9 nucleotides agree with TRBD2. The CDR3 has 19 amino acids. V trimming: 0 bases; J trimming: 5 bases; junction bases outside the gene matches: 16. Germline V gives CDR1 SGHNT, CDR2 YYREEE (reference sequence).

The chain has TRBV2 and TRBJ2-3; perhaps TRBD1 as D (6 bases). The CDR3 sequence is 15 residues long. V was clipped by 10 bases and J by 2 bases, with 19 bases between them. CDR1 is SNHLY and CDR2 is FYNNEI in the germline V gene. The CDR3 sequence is CATIQSGQYTDTQYF. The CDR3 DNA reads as TGTGCCACCATCCAAAGCGGACAGTACACAGATACGCAGTATTTT.

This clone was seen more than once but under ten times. The CDR3 bases are TGTGCCAGCAGGTCCGGGACAATAAATGAGCAGTTCTTC. It encodes CASRSGTINEQFF. The rearrangement links TRBV28 to TRBJ2-1, with D possibly matching TRBD1 (6 bases). V lost 6 bases to trimming and J lost 7 bases, with 13 bases between them. The germline gives CDR1 MDHEN, CDR2 SYDVKM. The CDR3 extends over 13 amino acids.

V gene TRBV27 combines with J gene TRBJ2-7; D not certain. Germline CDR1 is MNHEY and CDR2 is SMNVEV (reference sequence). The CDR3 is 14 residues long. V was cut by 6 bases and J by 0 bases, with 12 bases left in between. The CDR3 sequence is CASSGPHSSYEQYF. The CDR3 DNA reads TGTGCCAGCAGCGGGCCCCACAGCTCCTACGAGCAGTACTTC.

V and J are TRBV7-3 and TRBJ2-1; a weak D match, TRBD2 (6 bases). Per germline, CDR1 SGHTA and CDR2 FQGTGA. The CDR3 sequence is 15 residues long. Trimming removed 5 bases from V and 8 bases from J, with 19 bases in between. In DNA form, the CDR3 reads TGTGCCAGCAGCCCAACTCGGGGGATAGGAGATGAGCAGTTCTTC. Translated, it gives CASSPTRGIGDEQFF.

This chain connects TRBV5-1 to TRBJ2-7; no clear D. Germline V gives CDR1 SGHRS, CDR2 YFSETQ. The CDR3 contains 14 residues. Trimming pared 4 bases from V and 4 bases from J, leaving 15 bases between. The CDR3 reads CASSPGSGEYEQYF. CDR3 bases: TGCGCCAGCAGCCCCGGGTCAGGCGAATACGAGCAGTACTTC.

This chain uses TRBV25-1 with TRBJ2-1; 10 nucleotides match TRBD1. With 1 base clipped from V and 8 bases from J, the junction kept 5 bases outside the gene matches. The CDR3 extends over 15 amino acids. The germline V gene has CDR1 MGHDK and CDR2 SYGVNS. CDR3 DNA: TGTGCCAGCAGTGAATCCGGGACAGGGGTGCATGAGCAGTTCTTC. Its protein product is CASSESGTGVHEQFF.

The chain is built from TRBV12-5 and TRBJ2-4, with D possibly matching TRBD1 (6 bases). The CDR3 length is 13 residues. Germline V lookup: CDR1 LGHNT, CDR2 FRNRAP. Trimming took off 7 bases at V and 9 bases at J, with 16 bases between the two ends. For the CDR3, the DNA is TGTGCTAGTGCCGAACAGGGCGACAGCATTCAGTACTTC. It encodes CASAEQGDSIQYF.

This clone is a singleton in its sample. Here the CDR3 DNA reads TGTGCCAGCAGTATTGGACAGGGGGCATCAGAAGCTTTCTTT. It translates to CASSIGQGASEAFF. The genes are TRBV2 and TRBJ1-1; 11 positions agree with TRBD1. CDR1 is SNHLY and CDR2 is FYNNEI in the germline V gene. This CDR3 is 14 amino acids long. V lost 5 bases to trimming and J lost 8 bases; unmatched junction nucleotides: 7.

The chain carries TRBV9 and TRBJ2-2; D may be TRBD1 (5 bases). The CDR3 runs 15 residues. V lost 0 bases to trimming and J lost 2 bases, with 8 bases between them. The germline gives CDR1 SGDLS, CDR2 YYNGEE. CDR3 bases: TGTGCCAGCAGCGTAGGGCAGGGAAACACCGGGGAGCTGTTTTTT. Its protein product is CASSVGQGNTGELFF.

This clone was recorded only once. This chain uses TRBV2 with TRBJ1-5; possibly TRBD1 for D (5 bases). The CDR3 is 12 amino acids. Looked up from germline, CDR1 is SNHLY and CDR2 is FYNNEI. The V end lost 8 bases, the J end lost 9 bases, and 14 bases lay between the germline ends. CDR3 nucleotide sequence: TGTGCCAGCGGGGGGGACTTGCCGCCCCAGCATTTT. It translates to CASGGDLPPQHF.

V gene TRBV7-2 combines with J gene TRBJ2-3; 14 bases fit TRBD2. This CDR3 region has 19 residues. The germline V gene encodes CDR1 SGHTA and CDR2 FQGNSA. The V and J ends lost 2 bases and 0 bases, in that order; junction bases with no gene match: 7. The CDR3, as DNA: TGTGCCAGCAGCTTATATGGGACTAGCGGGAGATCAAGCACAGATACGCAGTATTTT. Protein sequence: CASSLYGTSGRSSTDTQYF.

CDR3 sequence (DNA): TGTGCCAGCAGCGCAAGGTCGTCTTCTTGGGAAAAACTGTTTTTT. It translates to CASSARSSSWEKLFF. This sequence joins TRBV2 and TRBJ1-4; D is unclear. CDR1 and CDR2 from the germline V gene are SNHLY and FYNNEI. Trimming took off 6 bases at V and 8 bases at J, with 19 bases between the two ends. The CDR3 extends over 15 amino acids.

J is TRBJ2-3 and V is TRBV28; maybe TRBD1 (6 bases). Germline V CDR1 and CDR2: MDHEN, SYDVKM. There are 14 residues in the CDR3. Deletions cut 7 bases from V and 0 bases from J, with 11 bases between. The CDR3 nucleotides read TGTGCCAGCATAGGACAGCTTAGCACAGATACGCAGTATTTT. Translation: CASIGQLSTDTQYF. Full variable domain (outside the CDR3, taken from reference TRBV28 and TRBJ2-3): DVKVTQSSRYLVKRTGEKVFLECVQDMDHENMFWYRQDPGLGLRLIYFSYDVKMKEKGDIPEGYSVSREKKERFSLILESASTNQTSMYLCASIGQLSTDTQYFGPGTRLTVL.

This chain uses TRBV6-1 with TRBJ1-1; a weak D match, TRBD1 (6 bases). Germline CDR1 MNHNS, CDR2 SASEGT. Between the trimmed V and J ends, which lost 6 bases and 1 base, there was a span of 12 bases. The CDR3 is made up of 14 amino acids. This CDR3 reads CASRGLDRNTEAFF. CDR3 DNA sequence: TGTGCCAGCAGGGGCCTGGACAGGAACACTGAAGCTTTCTTT.

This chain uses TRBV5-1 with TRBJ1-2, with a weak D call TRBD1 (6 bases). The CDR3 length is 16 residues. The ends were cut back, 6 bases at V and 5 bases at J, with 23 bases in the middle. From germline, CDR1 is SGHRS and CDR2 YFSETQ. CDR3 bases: TGCGCCAGCACCCTGGAGGTCCCAGGGGAGGGATATGGCTACACCTTC. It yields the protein CASTLEVPGEGYGYTF.

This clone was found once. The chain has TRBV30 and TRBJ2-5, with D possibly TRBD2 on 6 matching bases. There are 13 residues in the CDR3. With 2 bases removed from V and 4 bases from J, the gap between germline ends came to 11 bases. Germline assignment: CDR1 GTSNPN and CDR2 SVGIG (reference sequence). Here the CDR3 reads CAWSSSGGETQYF. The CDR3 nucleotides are TGTGCCTGGAGTTCCTCCGGGGGAGAGACCCAGTACTTC. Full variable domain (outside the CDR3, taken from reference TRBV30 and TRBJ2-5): SQTIHQWPATLVQPVGSPLSLECTVEGTSNPNLYWYRQAAGRGLQLLFYSVGIGQISSEVPQNLSASRPQDRQFILSSKKLLLSDSGFYLCAWSSSGGETQYFGPGTRLLVL.

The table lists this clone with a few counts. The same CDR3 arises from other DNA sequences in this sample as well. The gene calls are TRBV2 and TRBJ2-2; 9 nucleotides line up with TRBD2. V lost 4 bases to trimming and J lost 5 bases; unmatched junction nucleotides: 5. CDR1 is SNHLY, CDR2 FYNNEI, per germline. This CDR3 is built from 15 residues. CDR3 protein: CASSVGLAGTGELFF. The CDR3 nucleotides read TGTGCCAGCAGTGTTGGGCTAGCGGGGACCGGGGAGCTGTTTTTT.

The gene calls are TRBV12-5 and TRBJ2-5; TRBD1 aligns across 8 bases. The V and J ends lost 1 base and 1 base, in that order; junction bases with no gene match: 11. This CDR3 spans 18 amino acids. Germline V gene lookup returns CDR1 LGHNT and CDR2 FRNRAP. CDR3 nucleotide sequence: TGTGCTAGTGGTTTGGGGCGCCCGGGACAGGAGATCCAAGAGACCCAGTACTTC. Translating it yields CASGLGRPGQEIQETQYF.

CDR3 in amino acids: CSVLKTTAYSYNEQFF. DNA for the CDR3: TGCAGCGTTTTAAAGACTACCGCCTACTCCTACAATGAGCAGTTCTTC. The chain joins TRBV29-1 to TRBJ2-1; D perhaps matches TRBD2 (5 bases). This CDR3 contains 16 residues. The germline CDR1 and CDR2 sequences are SQVTM and ANQGSEA. V was pared by 5 bases and J by 0 bases, with 17 bases between.